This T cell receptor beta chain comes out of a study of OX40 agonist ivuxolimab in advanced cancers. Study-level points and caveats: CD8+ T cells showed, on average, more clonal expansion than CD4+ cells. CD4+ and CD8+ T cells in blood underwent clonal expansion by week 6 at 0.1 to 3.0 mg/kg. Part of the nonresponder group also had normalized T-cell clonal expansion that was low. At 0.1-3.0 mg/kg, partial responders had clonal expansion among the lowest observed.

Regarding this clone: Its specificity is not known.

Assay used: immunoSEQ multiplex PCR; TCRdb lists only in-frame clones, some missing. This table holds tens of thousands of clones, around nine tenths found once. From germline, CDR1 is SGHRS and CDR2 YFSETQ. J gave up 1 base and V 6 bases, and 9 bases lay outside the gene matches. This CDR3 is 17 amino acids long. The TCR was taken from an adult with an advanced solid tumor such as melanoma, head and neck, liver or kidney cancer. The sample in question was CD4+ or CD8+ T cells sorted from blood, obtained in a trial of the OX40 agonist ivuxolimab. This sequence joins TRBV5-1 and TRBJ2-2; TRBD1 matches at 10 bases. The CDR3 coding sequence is TGCGCCAGCAACCCACGCCGGGACAGGGGGAACACCGGGGAGCTGTTTTTT. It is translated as CASNPRRDRGNTGELFF.